This T cell receptor beta chain was captured by sequencing in a study of blood T cell repertoires in COVID-19 (dated by TCRdb to about 2020). Context from the whole study: Samples from collaborators originated in the United States, Italy and Spain and spanned both the acute and convalescent phases of COVID-19. The material from the prospective study consisted of cDNA or gDNA derived from T cells, B-cell-depleted T cells, or PBMCs. Subjects who had been exposed to COVID-19, were actively infected with it, or had recovered from it provided the deeply sampled blood TCRbeta repertoires that made up the dataset. A freely available public database, intended as a resource for researchers studying the immune response to SARS-CoV-2, is where the repertoires were released. The samples were drawn from the first 160 participants of the ongoing ImmuneRACE study and from 1,254 subjects provided by 6 global collaborators. The sample metadata nearly always contained a de-identified subject ID, COVID-19 status, age in years and sex. HLA class I and class II types, where available, came from metadata supplied by the sample provider rather than from assay-based typing.

Whole blood was collected in K2EDTA tubes by collaborating institutions according to the institutions' own protocols. For TCRbeta analysis, collaborator samples were shipped as frozen whole blood, as isolated PBMCs, or as DNA extracted from either sample type. CDR1 is given as SEHNR and CDR2 as FQNEAQ, both from the germline V gene (reference sequence). For this chain, trimming is 3 bases at the V end and 6 bases at the J end, and the number of junction bases without a gene match is 6. CDR3 length: 16 amino acids, cysteine to phenylalanine. Only the CDR3 DNA stays, 48 bases, in frame from base 1. The immunoSEQ Assay, a bias-controlled multiplex PCR, was used to amplify TCRbeta CDR3 regions from genomic DNA. In the paper's pipeline: The number of nucleated cells in each sample was estimated by amplification of reference gene primers within the assay. To quantify the absolute abundance of each unique TCRbeta CDR3 rearrangement, sequence reads were collapsed and filtered. For each sample, productive Simpson clonality was calculated by taking the square root of Simpson's diversity index across productive rearrangements. Drawn from immuneACCESS, this table holds only the in-frame rearrangements with V and J called that TCRdb kept. Clones are partly lost; checked studies trace under half to an unresolved V gene and leave the rest unexplained. V and J calls and clone size come straight from that table; D and trimming were deduced from the DNA. The sample table contains about 140,000 clones; only one count was recorded for approximately 90% of them. 5% of the sample comes from the top ten.

On this clone: The antigen it recognizes is unknown. Nothing much larger sits one base from this clone, and base qualities are not available.

Overall study results and their limits: Clinical and demographic metadata were provided uncurated, with the amount varying by source and participant.

Sequencing input: peripheral blood. This sequence was found in a human donor in a cohort sampled during active COVID-19. Recombination joined TRBV7-9 with TRBJ1-6, with 9 middle bases fitting TRBD1. The CDR3 corresponds to CASSLIGTGSNSPLHF. In nucleotide form, the sequence is TGTGCCAGCAGCTTGATAGGGACAGGGAGTAATTCACCCCTCCACTTT.